This passage covers 8 T cell receptor beta chains from one sample sequenced in a study of cytomegalovirus exposure and HLA in healthy donors. Amplification used 60 Vbeta primers and 13 Jbeta primers. Profiling relied on immunoSEQ multiplex PCR, and the TCRdb table lists in-frame clones only, not all of them. The table shows some 110,000 clones, with around 76% occurring only once. The sequencing input was PBMCs. The receptors were gathered from a woman aged 45-60 years in good health and CMV-seropositive.

V usage is TRBV5-4 and J usage is TRBJ2-6; 13 nucleotides align to TRBD2. The CDR3 runs to 19 residues. V lost 4 bases and J lost 0; bases outside the gene matches: 7. Germline loops: CDR1 SGHNT, CDR2 YYREEE (reference sequence). CDR3 loop: CASSPGLAGVSSGANVLTF. CDR3 bases: TGTGCCAGCAGCCCAGGACTAGCGGGGGTATCCTCTGGGGCCAACGTCCTGACTTTC. The whole variable domain, remainder taken from reference TRBV5-4 and TRBJ2-6, is ETGVTQSPTHLIKTRGQQVTLRCSSQSGHNTVSWYQQALGQGPQFIFQYYREEENGRGNFPPRFSGLQFPNYSSELNVNALELDDSALYLCASSPGLAGVSSGANVLTFGAGSRLTVL.

The chain carries TRBV6-1 and TRBJ1-2, with 9 bases identical to TRBD1. The CDR3 loop spans 15 amino acids. The V and J ends lost 4 bases and 4 bases, in that order; junction bases with no gene match: 7. The germline gives CDR1 MNHNS, CDR2 SASEGT. CDR3 coding DNA: TGTGCCAGCAGTGGCGGGACAGGGTGGGCCTATGGCTACACCTTC. This sequence encodes CASSGGTGWAYGYTF.

The J gene is TRBJ2-1, the V gene TRBV11-2, with TRBD1 matching 7 bases. The CDR3 covers 14 residues. Germline V lookup: CDR1 SGHAT, CDR2 FQNNGV. V shed 1 base and J 4 bases; nucleotides not matched to a gene: 1. The DNA for the CDR3 is TGTGCCAGCAGCTTAGGGACAGGATACAATGAGCAGTTCTTC. Its protein product is CASSLGTGYNEQFF.

The chain couples TRBV7-6 to TRBJ2-7; 12 bases agree with TRBD1. CDR1 is SGHVS, CDR2 FNYEAQ, per germline. The length of the CDR3 is 17 residues. V gave up 4 bases and J gave up 6 bases; unmatched junction bases: 13. The CDR3: CASSSAAGTGGFIEQYF. CDR3 DNA sequence: TGTGCCAGCAGCTCCGCGGCCGGGACAGGGGGCTTTATCGAGCAGTACTTC.

This clone was seen only once. The chain couples TRBV5-1 to TRBJ2-5, with 7 bases identical to TRBD1. This CDR3 has 14 residues. Germline CDR1 and CDR2: SGHRS and YFSETQ. Trimming at V came to 4 bases and at J to 2 bases, leaving 5 bases not matched to a gene. The DNA of the CDR3 is TGCGCCAGCAGCGGGACAGTACTACAAGAGACCCAGTACTTC. This sequence encodes CASSGTVLQETQYF.

This sequence joins TRBV19 and TRBJ2-5, with 14 bases aligning to TRBD2. Unmatched junction bases numbered 5, after V lost 0 bases and J lost 8 bases. This CDR3 has 16 residues. The germline V gene encodes CDR1 LNHDA and CDR2 SQIVND (reference sequence). CDR3 residues: CASSIDSGTSGGTQYF. DNA of the CDR3: TGTGCCAGTAGTATAGATTCGGGGACTAGCGGGGGAACCCAGTACTTC.

The chain combines TRBV28 with TRBJ2-5; weak D call: TRBD1 (6 bases). Germline V gene data show CDR1 as MDHEN and CDR2 as SYDVKM. The V and J ends lost 3 bases and 2 bases respectively, with 13 bases between them. The CDR3 sequence is 15 residues long. The chain's CDR3 is CASSFTSRGQETQYF. The CDR3, as DNA: TGTGCCAGCAGTTTCACTAGTAGGGGGCAAGAGACCCAGTACTTC.

Only a few counts were recorded for this clone. V and J are TRBV6-4 and TRBJ1-3, with a possible D match to TRBD1 (5 bases). Germline V lookup: CDR1 MRHNA, CDR2 SNTAGT. CDR3 length equals 14 residues. V lost 2 bases to trimming and J lost 4 bases, with 9 bases between them. The CDR3 spells CASSDRGPGNTIYF. Here the CDR3 DNA reads TGTGCCAGCAGTGACAGGGGTCCCGGAAACACCATATATTTT.